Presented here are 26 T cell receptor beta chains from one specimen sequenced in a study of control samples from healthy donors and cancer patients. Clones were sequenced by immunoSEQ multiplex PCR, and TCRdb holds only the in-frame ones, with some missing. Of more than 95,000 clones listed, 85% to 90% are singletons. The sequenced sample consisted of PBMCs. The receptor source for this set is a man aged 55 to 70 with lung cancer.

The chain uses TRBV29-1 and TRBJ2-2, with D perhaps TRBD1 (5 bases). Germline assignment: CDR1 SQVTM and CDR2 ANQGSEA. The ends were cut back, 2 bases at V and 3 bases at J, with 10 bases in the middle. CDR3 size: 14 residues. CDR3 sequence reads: CSVEPQGYTGELFF. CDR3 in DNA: TGCAGCGTTGAACCCCAGGGATACACCGGGGAGCTGTTTTTT.

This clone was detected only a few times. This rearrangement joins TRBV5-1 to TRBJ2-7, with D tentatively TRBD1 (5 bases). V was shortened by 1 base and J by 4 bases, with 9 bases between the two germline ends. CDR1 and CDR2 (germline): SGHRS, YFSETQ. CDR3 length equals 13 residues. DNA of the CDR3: TGCGCCAGCAGCTTGTTCACAGGATACGAGCAGTACGTC. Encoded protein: CASSLFTGYEQYV.

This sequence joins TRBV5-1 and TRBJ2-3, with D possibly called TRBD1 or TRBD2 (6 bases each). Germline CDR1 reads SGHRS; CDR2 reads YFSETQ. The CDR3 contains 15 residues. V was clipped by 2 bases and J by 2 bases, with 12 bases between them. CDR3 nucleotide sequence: TGCGCCAGCAGCTTCACGGGGGCCCCCACAGATACGCAGTATTTT. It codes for CASSFTGAPTDTQYF.

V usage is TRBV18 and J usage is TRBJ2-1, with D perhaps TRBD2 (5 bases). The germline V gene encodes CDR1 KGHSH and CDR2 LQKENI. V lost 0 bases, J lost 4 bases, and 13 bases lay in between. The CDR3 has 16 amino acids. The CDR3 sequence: CASSPPKNGVYNEQFF. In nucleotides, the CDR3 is TGTGCCAGCTCACCACCGAAGAACGGGGTATACAATGAGCAGTTCTTC.

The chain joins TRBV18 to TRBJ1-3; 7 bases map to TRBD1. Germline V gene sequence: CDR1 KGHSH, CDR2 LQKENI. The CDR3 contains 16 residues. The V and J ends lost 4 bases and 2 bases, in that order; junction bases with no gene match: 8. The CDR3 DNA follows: TGTGCCAGCTCACAGTCACCAGGGGGAACTGGAAACACCATATATTTT. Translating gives CASSQSPGGTGNTIYF.

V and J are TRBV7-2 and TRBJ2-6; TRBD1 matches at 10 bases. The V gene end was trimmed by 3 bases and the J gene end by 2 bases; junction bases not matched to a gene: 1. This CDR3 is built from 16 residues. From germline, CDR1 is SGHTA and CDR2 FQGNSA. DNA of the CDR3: TGTGCCAGCAGCTTGACAGGGGGCGCTGGGGCCAACGTCCTGACTTTC. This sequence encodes CASSLTGGAGANVLTF.

The CDR3 DNA reads TGCGCCAGCAGCCTAAGCGGGGGGAGCACAGATACGCAGTATTTT. It codes for CASSLSGGSTDTQYF. The chain joins TRBV5-1 to TRBJ2-3, with TRBD2 matching 9 bases. After removal of 4 bases from V and 0 bases from J, the junction contained 3 bases not matched to a gene. CDR1 SGHRS and CDR2 YFSETQ come from the germline V gene. The CDR3 spans 15 residues.

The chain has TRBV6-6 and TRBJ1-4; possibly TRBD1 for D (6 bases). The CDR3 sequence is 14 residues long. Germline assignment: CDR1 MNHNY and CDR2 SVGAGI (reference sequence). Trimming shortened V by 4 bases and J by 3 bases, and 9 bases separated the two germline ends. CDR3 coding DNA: TGTGCCAGCAGTTTCGCAGGGGCTAATGAAAAACTGTTTTTT. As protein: CASSFAGANEKLFF.

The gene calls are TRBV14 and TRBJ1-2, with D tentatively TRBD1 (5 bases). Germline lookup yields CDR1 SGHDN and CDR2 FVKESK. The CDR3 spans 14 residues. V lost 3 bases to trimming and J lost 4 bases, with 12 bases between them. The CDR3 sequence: CASSQTQGRYGYTF. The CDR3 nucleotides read TGTGCCAGCAGCCAGACGCAGGGACGCTATGGCTACACCTTC.

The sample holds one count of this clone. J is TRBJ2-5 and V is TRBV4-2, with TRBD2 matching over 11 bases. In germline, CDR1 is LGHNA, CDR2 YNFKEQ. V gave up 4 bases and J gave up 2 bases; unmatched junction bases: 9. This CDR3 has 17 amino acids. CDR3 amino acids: CASSPSTSGDQQETQYF. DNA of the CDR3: TGTGCCAGCAGCCCTTCGACTAGCGGGGACCAACAAGAGACCCAGTACTTC.

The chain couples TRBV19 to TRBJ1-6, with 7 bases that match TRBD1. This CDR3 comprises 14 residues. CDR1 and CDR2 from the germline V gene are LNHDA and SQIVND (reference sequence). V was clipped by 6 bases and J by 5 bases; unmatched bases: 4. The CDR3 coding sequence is TGTGCCAGTAGGTATGGGACAGATAATTCACCCCTCCACTTT. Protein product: CASRYGTDNSPLHF. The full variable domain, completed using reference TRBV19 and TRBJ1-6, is DGGITQSPKYLFRKEGQNVTLSCEQNLNHDAMYWYRQDPGQGLRLIYYSQIVNDFQKGDIAEGYSVSREKKESFPLTVTSAQKNPTAFYLCASRYGTDNSPLHFGNGTRLTVT.

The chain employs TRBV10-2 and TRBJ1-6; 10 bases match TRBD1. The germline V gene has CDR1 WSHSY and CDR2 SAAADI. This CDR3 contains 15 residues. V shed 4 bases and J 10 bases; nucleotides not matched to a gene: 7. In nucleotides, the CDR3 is TGCGCCAGCAGTGGGCGGACAGGGGGAAGATCACCCCTCCACTTT. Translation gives CASSGRTGGRSPLHF.

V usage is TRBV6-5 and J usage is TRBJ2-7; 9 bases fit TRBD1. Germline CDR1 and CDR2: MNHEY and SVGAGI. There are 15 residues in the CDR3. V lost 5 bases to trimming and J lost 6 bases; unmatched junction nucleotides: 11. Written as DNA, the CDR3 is TGTGCCAGCAGTCCATTTCCGGGACAGGGCGGCGAGCAGTACTTC. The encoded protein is CASSPFPGQGGEQYF.

CDR3 residues: CASSQGRGSWGYTF. Written as DNA, the CDR3 is TGTGCCAGCAGCCAGGGAAGGGGAAGTTGGGGCTACACCTTC. The chain has TRBV6-5 and TRBJ1-2; possibly TRBD1 for D (5 bases). Looked up from germline, CDR1 is MNHEY and CDR2 is SVGAGI. The CDR3 is 14 residues long. The V gene lost 6 bases and the J gene lost 8 bases, with 19 bases spanning the gap.

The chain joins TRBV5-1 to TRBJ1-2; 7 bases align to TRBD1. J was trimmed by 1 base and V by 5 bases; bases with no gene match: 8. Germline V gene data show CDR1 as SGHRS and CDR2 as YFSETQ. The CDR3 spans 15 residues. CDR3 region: CASRTGTDLNYGYTF. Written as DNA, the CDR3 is TGCGCCAGCAGAACCGGGACAGACCTTAACTATGGCTACACCTTC.

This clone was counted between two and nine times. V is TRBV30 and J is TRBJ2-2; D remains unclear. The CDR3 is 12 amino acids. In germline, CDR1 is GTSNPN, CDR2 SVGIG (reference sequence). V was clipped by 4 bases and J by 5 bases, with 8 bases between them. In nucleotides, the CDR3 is TGTGCCTGGACGATTAGGACCGGGGAGCTGTTTTTT. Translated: CAWTIRTGELFF.

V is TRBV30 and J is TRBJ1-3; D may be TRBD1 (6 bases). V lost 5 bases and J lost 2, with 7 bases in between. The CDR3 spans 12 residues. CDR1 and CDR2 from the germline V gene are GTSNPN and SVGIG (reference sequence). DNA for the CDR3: TGTGCCTGGGGGGACACTGGAAACACCATATATTTT. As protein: CAWGDTGNTIYF.

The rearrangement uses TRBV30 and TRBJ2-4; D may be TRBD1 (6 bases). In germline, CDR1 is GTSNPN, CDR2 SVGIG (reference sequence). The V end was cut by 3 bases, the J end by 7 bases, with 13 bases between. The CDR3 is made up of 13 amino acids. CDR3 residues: CAWRDGGYNIQYF. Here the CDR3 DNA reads TGTGCCTGGAGGGATGGGGGCTATAACATTCAGTACTTC.

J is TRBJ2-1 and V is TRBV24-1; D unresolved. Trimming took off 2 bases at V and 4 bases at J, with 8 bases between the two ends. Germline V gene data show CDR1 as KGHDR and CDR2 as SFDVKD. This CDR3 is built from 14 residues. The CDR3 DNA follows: TGTGCCACCAGTGATTGGAGAGGTTACAATGAGCAGTTCTTC. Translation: CATSDWRGYNEQFF.

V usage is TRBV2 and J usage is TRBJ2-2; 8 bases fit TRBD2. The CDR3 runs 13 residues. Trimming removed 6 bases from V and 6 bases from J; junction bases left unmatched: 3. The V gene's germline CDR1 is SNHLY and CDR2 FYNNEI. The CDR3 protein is CASSPGGAGELFF. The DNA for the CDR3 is TGTGCCAGCAGCCCCGGGGGGGCCGGGGAGCTGTTTTTT.

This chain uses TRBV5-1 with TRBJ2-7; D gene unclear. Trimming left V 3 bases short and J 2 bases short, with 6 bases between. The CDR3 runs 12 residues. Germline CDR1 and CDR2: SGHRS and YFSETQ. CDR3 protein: CASSSYTYEQYF. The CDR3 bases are TGCGCCAGCAGCTCCTATACCTACGAGCAGTACTTC.

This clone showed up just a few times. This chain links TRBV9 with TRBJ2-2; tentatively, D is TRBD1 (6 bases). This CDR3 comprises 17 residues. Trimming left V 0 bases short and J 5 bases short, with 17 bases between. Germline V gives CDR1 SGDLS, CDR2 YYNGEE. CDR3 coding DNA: TGTGCCAGCAGCGTAGTGGCAGGGGAAGGCCCGACCGGGGAGCTGTTTTTT. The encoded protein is CASSVVAGEGPTGELFF.

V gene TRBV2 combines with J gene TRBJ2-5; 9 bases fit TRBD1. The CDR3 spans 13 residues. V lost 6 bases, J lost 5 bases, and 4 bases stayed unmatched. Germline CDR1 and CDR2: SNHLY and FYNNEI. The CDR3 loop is CASRGTGFETQYF. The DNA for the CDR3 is TGTGCCAGCAGAGGGACAGGGTTTGAGACCCAGTACTTC.

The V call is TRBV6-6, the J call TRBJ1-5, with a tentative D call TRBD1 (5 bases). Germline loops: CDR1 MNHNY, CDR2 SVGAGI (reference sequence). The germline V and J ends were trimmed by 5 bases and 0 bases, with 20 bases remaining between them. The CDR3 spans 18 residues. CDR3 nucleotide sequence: TGTGCCAGCAGTCCCCGGGACGGGGGTCCAAATAGCAATCAGCCCCAGCATTTT. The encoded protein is CASSPRDGGPNSNQPQHF.

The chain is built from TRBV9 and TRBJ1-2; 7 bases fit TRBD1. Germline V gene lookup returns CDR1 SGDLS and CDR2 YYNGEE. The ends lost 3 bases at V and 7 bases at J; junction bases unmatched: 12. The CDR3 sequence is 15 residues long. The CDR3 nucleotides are TGTGCCAGCAGCGCTGACAGGGCCGTAAGGGGTGGCTACACCTTC. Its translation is CASSADRAVRGGYTF.

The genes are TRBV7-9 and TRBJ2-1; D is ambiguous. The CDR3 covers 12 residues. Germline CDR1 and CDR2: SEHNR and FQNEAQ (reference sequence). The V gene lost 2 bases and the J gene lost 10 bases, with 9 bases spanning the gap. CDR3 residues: CASSLSVGEQFF. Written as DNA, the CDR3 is TGTGCCAGCAGCTTAAGTGTAGGCGAGCAGTTCTTC. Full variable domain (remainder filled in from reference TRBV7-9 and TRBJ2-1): DTGVSQNPRHKITKRGQNVTFRCDPISEHNRLYWYRQTLGQGPEFLTYFQNEAQLEKSRLLSDRFSAERPKGSFSTLEIQRTEQGDSAMYLCASSLSVGEQFFGPGTRLTVL.